This TCR beta chain is from a study of T-cell memory formation after mild COVID-19. Barcoded TCR alpha and TCR beta cDNA libraries with UMIs came from 5'RACE using constant-segment primers. TCRdb passed the 5' RACE reads through MiXCR, listing each CDR3 protein once. The table has roughly 190,000 distinct CDR3 sequences, about 17% seen once. Broader study findings: Proof of SARS-CoV-2 specificity was absent for the second-wave clones that crested on day 37. The study detected some responding clones in pre-infection memory, suggesting cross-reactive memory joined.

Details on this clonotype: The antigen remains unidentified.

The V and J ends lost 0 bases and 5 bases respectively, with 5 bases between them. This CDR3 region has 13 residues. Germline-derived CDR1 and CDR2 are SGHVS and FNYEAQ. Sequenced input: PBMCs or a T cell subset sorted from them (not recorded which). The V call is TRBV7-6, the J call TRBJ1-5; D remains ambiguous. The TCR comes from an adult woman who had mild COVID-19 (a few samples of this study predate the infection). Cell type and time point are not known. This CDR3 is CASSLAFDQPQHF. The CDR3 nucleotides are TGTGCCAGCAGCTTAGCGTTTGATCAGCCCCAGCATTTT. Filled out from reference TRBV7-6 and TRBJ1-5, the complete variable domain reads GAGVSQSPRYKVTKRGQDVALRCDPISGHVSLYWYRQALGQGPEFLTYFNYEAQQDKSGLPNDRFSAERPEGSISTLTIQRTEQRDSAMYRCASSLAFDQPQHFGDGTRLSIL.